This T cell receptor beta chain derives from a study of OX40 agonist ivuxolimab in advanced cancers. With regard to the full study: Ivuxolimab was a fully human IgG2 agonistic monoclonal antibody targeting the costimulatory receptor OX40 (CD134). Intravenous ivuxolimab was administered to patients every 2 weeks at six dose levels: 0.01, 0.1, 0.3, 1.5, 3 and 10 mg/kg. Of the roughly 54 patients in dose escalation, about 20 had hepatocellular carcinoma, around 15 had melanoma, 9 had renal cell carcinoma and 9 had head and neck cancer. The dose-escalation cohort was 82.7% male with a mean age of around 64 years, ranging from roughly 20 to 80. Patients were allowed to have had prior anti-PD-1, anti-PD-L1 or anti-CTLA-4 therapy, and approximately 40% of the dose-escalation patients had previously received checkpoint inhibitors. Three dose-escalation patients achieved partial responses, one with hepatocellular carcinoma and two with cutaneous melanoma. Peripheral TCRbeta sequencing was intended to test whether TCR sequence diversity was altered and clonal T-cell expansion was caused by ivuxolimab. The paper covers the monotherapy dose-escalation part of the phase I ivuxolimab trial, which included N = 52 patients. The research as a whole found: Antigen specificity was not determined for the clonally expanded peripheral T cells. Low levels of normalized T-cell clonal expansion were also shown by some nonresponding patients. At doses of 0.1 to 3.0 mg/kg, clonal expansion of both CD4+ and CD8+ blood T cells was observed from baseline to week 6. Partial responders in the 0.1-3.0 mg/kg groups had among the lowest normalized peripheral clonal expansion, especially among CD8+ T cells. After ivuxolimab, more expanded clones were found on average in CD8+ T cells than in CD4+ T cells.

For sequencing of the TCRbeta CDR3 region, genomic DNA was extracted from the sorted cells. The immunoSEQ Assay was used to sequence the TCRbeta CDR3 regions. TCRdb retrieved this table from immuneACCESS and kept in-frame rearrangements only. Not all clones are present; in checked studies, unresolved V genes account for under half, and no reason is known for the remainder. Present in this sample are about 62,000 clones, around 74% of which were seen just once. Clones ranked in the top ten supply around 9.9% of the sample. For CDR1 and CDR2, the germline V gene lists SGHTA and FQGNSA. Inclusive of the bounding cysteine and phenylalanine, the CDR3 is 16 residues long. The DNA shown is the 48-base CDR3, in frame from base 1. V ends up 3 bases short and J 7 bases short, with an unmatched junction base count of 9. Patients with a history of autoimmune disease or receiving systemic immunosuppression were excluded from the trial. Peripheral blood for TCR sequencing was drawn from every dose cohort at baseline, at cycle 4 day 1 and at cycle 7 day 1. Samples were obtained from an open-label, multicenter, first-in-human phase I dose-escalation trial of ivuxolimab. Adults with locally advanced or metastatic melanoma, renal cell, hepatocellular, or head and neck squamous cell carcinoma were enrolled in the trial. CD4+ and CD8+ T cells were sorted separately from peripheral blood before TCR sequencing.

A note on this clone: The antigen it binds to is not known. The record has no base qualities; no much larger clone is one base away.

Sequenced material: CD4+ or CD8+ T cells sorted from blood, taken in a trial of the OX40 agonist ivuxolimab. The chain is encoded by TRBV7-2 joined to TRBJ2-1, with 10 bases in between that match TRBD1. The clonotype comes from an adult with an advanced solid tumor such as melanoma, head and neck, liver or kidney cancer. In nucleotides, the sequence is TGTGCCAGCAGCTTTAGACAGGGGGCGCTAGGTAATGAGCAGTTCTTC. This encodes CASSFRQGALGNEQFF. The full variable domain, with segments outside the CDR3 supplied by the reference TRBV7-2 and TRBJ2-1 proteins, appears as GAGVSQSPSNKVTEKGKDVELRCDPISGHTALYWYRQSLGQGLEFLIYFQGNSAPDKSGLPSDRFSAERTGGSVSTLTIQRTQQEDSAVYLCASSFRQGALGNEQFFGPGTRLTVL.